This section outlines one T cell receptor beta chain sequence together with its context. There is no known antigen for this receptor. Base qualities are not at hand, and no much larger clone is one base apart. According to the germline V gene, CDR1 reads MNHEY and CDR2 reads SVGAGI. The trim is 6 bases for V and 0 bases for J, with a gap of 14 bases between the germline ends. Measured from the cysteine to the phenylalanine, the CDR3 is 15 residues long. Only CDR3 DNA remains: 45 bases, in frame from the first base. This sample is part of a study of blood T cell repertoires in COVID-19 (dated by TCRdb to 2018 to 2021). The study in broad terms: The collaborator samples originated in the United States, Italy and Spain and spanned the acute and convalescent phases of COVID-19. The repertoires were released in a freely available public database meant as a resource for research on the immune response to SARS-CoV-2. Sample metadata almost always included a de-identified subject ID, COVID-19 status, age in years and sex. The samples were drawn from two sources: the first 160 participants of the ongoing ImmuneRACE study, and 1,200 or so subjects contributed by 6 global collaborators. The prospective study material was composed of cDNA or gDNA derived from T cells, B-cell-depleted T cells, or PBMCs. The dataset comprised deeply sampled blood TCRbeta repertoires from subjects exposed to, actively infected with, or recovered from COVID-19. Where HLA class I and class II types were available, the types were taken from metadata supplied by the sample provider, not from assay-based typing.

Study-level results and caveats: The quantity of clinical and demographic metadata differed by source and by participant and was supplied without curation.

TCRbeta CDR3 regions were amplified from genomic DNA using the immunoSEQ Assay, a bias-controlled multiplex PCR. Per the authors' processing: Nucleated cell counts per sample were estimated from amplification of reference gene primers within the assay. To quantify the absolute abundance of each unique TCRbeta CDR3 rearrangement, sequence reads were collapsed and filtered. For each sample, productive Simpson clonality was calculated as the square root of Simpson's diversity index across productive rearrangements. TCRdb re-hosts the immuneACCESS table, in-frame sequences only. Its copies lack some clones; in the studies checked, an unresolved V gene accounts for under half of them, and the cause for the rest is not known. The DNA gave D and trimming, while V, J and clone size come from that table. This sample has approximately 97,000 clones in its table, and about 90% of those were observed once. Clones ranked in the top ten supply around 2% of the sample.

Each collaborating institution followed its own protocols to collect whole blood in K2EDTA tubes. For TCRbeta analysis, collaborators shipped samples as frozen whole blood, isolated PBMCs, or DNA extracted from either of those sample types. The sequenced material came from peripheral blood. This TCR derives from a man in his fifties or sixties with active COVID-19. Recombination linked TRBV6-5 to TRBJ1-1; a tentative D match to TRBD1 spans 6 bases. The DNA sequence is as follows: TGTGCCAGCAGGCGACAGACAGGCTTGAACACTGAAGCTTTCTTT. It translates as CASRRQTGLNTEAFF.